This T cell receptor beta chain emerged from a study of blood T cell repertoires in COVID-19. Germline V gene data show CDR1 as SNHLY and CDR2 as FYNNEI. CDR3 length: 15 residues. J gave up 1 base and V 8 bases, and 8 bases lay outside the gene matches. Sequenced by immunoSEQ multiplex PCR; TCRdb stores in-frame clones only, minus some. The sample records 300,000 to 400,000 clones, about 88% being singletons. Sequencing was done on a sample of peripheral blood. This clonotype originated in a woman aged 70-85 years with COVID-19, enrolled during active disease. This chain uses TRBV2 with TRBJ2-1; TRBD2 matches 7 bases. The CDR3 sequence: CASFSGGGSYNEQFF. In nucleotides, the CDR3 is TGTGCCAGCTTCTCTGGGGGGGGATCCTACAATGAGCAGTTCTTC.